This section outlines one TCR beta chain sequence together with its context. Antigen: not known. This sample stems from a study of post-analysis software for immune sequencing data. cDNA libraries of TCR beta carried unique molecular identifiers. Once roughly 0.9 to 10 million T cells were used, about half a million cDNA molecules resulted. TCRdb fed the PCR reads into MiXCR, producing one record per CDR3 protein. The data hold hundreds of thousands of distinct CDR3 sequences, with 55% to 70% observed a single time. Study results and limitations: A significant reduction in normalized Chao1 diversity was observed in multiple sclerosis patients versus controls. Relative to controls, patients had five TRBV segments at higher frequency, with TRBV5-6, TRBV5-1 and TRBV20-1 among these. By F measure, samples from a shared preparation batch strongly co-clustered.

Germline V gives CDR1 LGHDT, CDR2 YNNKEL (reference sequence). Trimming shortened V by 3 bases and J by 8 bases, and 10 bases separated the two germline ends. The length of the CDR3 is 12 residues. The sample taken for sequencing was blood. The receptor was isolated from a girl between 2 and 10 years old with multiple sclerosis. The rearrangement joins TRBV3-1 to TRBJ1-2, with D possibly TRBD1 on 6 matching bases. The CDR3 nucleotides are TGTGCCAGCAGCCATCTACAGGGAGGCTACACCTTC. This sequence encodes CASSHLQGGYTF.